What follows are 13 T cell receptor beta chains derived from one specimen sequenced in a study of high-grade serous ovarian cancer treatment subgroups (dated by TCRdb to the early 2020s). Tumor samples were collected prior to definitive surgery or chemotherapy. The library was prepared using the immunoSEQ multiplex PCR assay. TCRdb provides this immuneACCESS table in a form limited to in-frame rearrangements. Some clones are lacking; in checked studies, under half of them reflect an unresolved V gene, and why the rest are absent is not known. This sample comprises approximately 8,900 clones, 80% to 90% of them detected only once. Together, the top ten hold around 1.7% of the sample. Sequencing was performed on tumor tissue. The origin of the receptors is a human donor with high-grade serous ovarian cancer.

The CDR3 here is CASSLGLGTETQYF. In DNA, the CDR3 is TGTGCCAGCAGCTTGGGTCTGGGAACAGAGACCCAGTACTTC. This sequence joins TRBV5-6 and TRBJ2-5, with no clear D. Germline V CDR1 and CDR2: SGHDT, YYEEEE. Trimming shortened V by 0 bases and J by 4 bases, and 10 bases separated the two germline ends. The CDR3 has 14 amino acids.

The chain recombines TRBV25-1 with TRBJ1-4; 9 bases map to TRBD1. CDR1 and CDR2 (germline): MGHDK, SYGVNS. The trim removed 4 bases at V and 8 bases at J, leaving 11 bases unmatched. The CDR3 is 16 amino acids. In DNA, the CDR3 is TGTGCCAGCAGTGCCCGTATGGGACAGGGAGGCGAAAAACTGTTTTTT. This gives the protein CASSARMGQGGEKLFF. Using reference TRBV25-1 and TRBJ1-4 for the parts outside the CDR3, the full variable domain is EADIYQTPRYLVIGTGKKITLECSQTMGHDKMYWYQQDPGMELHLIHYSYGVNSTEKGDLSSESTVSRIRTEHFPLTLESARPSHTSQYLCASSARMGQGGEKLFFGSGTQLSVL.

CDR3 sequence: CASSSETGASGTGELFF. The DNA for the CDR3 is TGCGCCAGCAGCTCGGAAACAGGGGCTTCGGGCACCGGGGAGCTGTTTTTT. The chain links TRBV5-1 to TRBJ2-2; the match to TRBD1 covers 7 bases. V trimming: 3 bases; J trimming: 4 bases; junction bases outside the gene matches: 12. The CDR3 spans 17 residues. CDR1 is SGHRS, CDR2 YFSETQ, per germline.

The chain combines TRBV7-9 with TRBJ1-6, with a possible D match to TRBD1 (5 bases). The CDR3 consists of 17 residues. Germline loops: CDR1 SEHNR, CDR2 FQNEAQ (reference sequence). Trimming removed 2 bases at V and 15 bases at J, with 26 bases between. The CDR3 region has the DNA TGTGCCAGCAGCTTATATGGGGGGACGGGACTCCAGTTAAACCTCCACTTT. It encodes CASSLYGGTGLQLNLHF.

The chain is built from TRBV19 and TRBJ1-3; D possibly corresponds to TRBD1 (5 bases). Germline assignment: CDR1 LNHDA and CDR2 SQIVND (reference sequence). Trimming removed 6 bases from V and 0 bases from J, with 9 bases in between. The CDR3 has 14 residues. CDR3 sequence: CASSQQDSGNTIYF. CDR3 bases: TGTGCCAGTAGCCAACAGGACTCTGGAAACACCATATATTTT.

This clone has just one count. The rearrangement links TRBV5-1 to TRBJ2-7; 9 bases align to TRBD1. Per the germline V gene, CDR1 is SGHRS and CDR2 is YFSETQ. The CDR3 extends over 15 amino acids. The junction had 11 bases not matched to a gene; V was cut back by 3 bases and J by 7 bases. The CDR3, as DNA: TGCGCCAGCAGCTCGTATCCGGGACAGGGTTCTGAGCAGTACTTC. Translated: CASSSYPGQGSEQYF.

The CDR3 loop is CASSFPQLTSYNEQFF. As DNA, the CDR3 is TGTGCCAGCAGCTTTCCCCAGCTAACCTCCTACAATGAGCAGTTCTTC. The V and J genes are TRBV11-2 and TRBJ2-1; D remains ambiguous. Germline V gene sequence: CDR1 SGHAT, CDR2 FQNNGV. V dropped 3 bases and J dropped 0 bases, with 12 bases sitting between them. This CDR3 has 16 residues.

The CDR3 spells CASIPGQEEGEAFF. The CDR3 region has the DNA TGTGCCAGCATCCCAGGACAGGAGGAGGGGGAAGCTTTCTTT. V is TRBV7-2 and J is TRBJ1-1, with 7 nucleotides matching TRBD1. The CDR3 totals 14 residues. J gave up 8 bases and V 7 bases, and 13 bases lay outside the gene matches. Per the germline V gene, CDR1 is SGHTA and CDR2 is FQGNSA.

This chain joins TRBV10-3 and TRBJ2-5; the D is unclear. Trimming left V 1 base short and J 5 bases short, with 8 bases between. The CDR3 covers 13 residues. Per the germline V gene, CDR1 is ENHRY and CDR2 is SYGVKD. CDR3 amino acids: CAISEYNRETQYF. The CDR3 DNA is TGTGCCATCAGTGAGTATAATCGTGAGACCCAGTACTTC.

The chain links TRBV7-9 to TRBJ2-1; possible D gene TRBD2, 5 bases. Germline V CDR1 and CDR2: SEHNR, FQNEAQ (reference sequence). Trimming pared 1 base from V and 9 bases from J, leaving 10 bases between. The CDR3 covers 13 residues. Written as DNA, the CDR3 is TGTGCCAGCAGCTTAGTCGGAGGTAGTGAGCAGTTCTTC. Protein product: CASSLVGGSEQFF.

This clone was observed a single time. The CDR3 DNA sequence: TGTGCCAGCAGCTCAGGCACCCCCTACGAGCAGTACTTC. It yields the protein CASSSGTPYEQYF. The V and J genes are TRBV5-6 and TRBJ2-7, with D unclear. CDR1 and CDR2 (germline): SGHDT, YYEEEE. The CDR3 sequence is 13 residues long. The V end lost 3 bases, the J end lost 2 bases, and 9 bases lay between the germline ends.

This clone showed up just a few times. The V call is TRBV11-2, the J call TRBJ1-1; TRBD1 matches 7 bases. The CDR3 sequence is 15 residues long. V lost 5 bases and J lost 0; bases outside the gene matches: 6. In germline, CDR1 is SGHAT, CDR2 FQNNGV. CDR3 loop: CASSLGQPMNTEAFF. The CDR3 DNA is TGTGCCAGCAGCCTGGGACAGCCCATGAACACTGAAGCTTTCTTT.

The CDR3 coding sequence is TGTGCCACCAGCAGAGATATGACAGGGGGAAATGAAAAACTGTTTTTT. This sequence encodes CATSRDMTGGNEKLFF. V and J are TRBV15 and TRBJ1-4, with 9 bases identical to TRBD1. This CDR3 region has 16 residues. Germline lookup yields CDR1 LNHNV and CDR2 YYDKDF (reference sequence). V lost 0 bases, J lost 5 bases, and 4 bases stayed unmatched.